This is a list of T cell receptor beta chains from one sample in a study of blood T cells in healthy people across ages. From the 5' RACE reads, TCRdb called clonotypes with MiXCR, one entry per CDR3 protein. This table has hundreds of thousands of distinct CDR3 sequences, 20% to 25% appearing once. Another study also made use of these data, one on T cells of mothers and their children.

Sample: blood. These receptors were obtained from a boy younger than 18 in good health. The CDR3 runs from the conserved cysteine through the conserved F or W. D genes are given only for firm matches. The size of a clone is reported for some rows only, either as once, few or many, or as a class for expanded clones.

j_gene: TRBJ2-5
v_gene: TRBV11-2
abundance: -
d_gene: -
CDR3aa: CASSLARVTGRETQYF
CDR3nt: TGTGCCAGCAGCTTGGCTCGGGTTACCGGGCGGGAGACCCAGTACTTC

j_gene: TRBJ2-3
v_gene: TRBV11-2
abundance: -
d_gene: TRBD2
CDR3aa: CASSLDQGSGRKWGTDTQYF
CDR3nt: TGTGCCAGCAGCTTAGATCAGGGTAGCGGGAGGAAGTGGGGCACAGATACGCAGTATTTT

j_gene: TRBJ2-7
v_gene: TRBV4-2
abundance: -
d_gene: -
CDR3aa: CASSQYSGAGTGQYF
CDR3nt: TGTGCCAGCAGCCAGTACTCTGGAGCGGGTACGGGGCAGTACTTC

j_gene: TRBJ2-7
v_gene: TRBV28
abundance: few
d_gene: TRBD2
CDR3aa: CASSSTSGRVDEQYF
CDR3nt: TGTGCCAGCAGTTCGACTAGCGGGAGGGTGGACGAGCAGTACTTC

j_gene: TRBJ2-3
v_gene: TRBV20-1
abundance: -
d_gene: TRBD1
CDR3aa: CSARDPQGFTQYF
CDR3nt: TGCAGTGCTAGAGACCCACAGGGGTTTACGCAGTATTTT

j_gene: TRBJ2-7
v_gene: TRBV11-2
abundance: -
d_gene: -
CDR3aa: CASSSGLADYEQYF
CDR3nt: TGTGCCAGCAGCTCGGGACTCGCTGACTACGAGCAGTACTTC

j_gene: TRBJ2-3
v_gene: TRBV29-1
abundance: few
d_gene: -
CDR3aa: CSVAGRSTDTQYF
CDR3nt: TGCAGCGTTGCCGGGAGAAGCACAGATACGCAGTATTTT

j_gene: TRBJ1-4
v_gene: TRBV12-3/TRBV12-4
abundance: -
d_gene: TRBD1
CDR3aa: CASSFFPGQNEKLFF
CDR3nt: TGTGCCAGCAGTTTCTTCCCGGGACAGAATGAAAAACTGTTTTTT

j_gene: TRBJ2-2
v_gene: TRBV5-4
abundance: many
d_gene: TRBD2
CDR3aa: CASIESSGTGELFF
CDR3nt: TGTGCCAGCATAGAGTCTAGCGGGACCGGGGAGCTGTTTTTT

j_gene: TRBJ2-5
v_gene: TRBV9
abundance: -
d_gene: -
CDR3aa: CASTLLRETQYF
CDR3nt: TGTGCCAGCACCCTTTTGCGGGAGACCCAGTACTTC

j_gene: TRBJ2-5
v_gene: TRBV29-1
abundance: few
d_gene: -
CDR3aa: CSVNGESQETQYF
CDR3nt: TGCAGCGTTAACGGTGAATCCCAAGAGACCCAGTACTTC

j_gene: TRBJ2-7
v_gene: TRBV2
abundance: -
d_gene: TRBD2
CDR3aa: CASSSGTSGEYPYEQYF
CDR3nt: TGTGCCAGCAGTTCCGGGACTAGCGGGGAGTACCCCTACGAGCAGTACTTC

j_gene: TRBJ1-5
v_gene: TRBV7-8
abundance: many
d_gene: -
CDR3aa: CASSLDDRDQPQHF
CDR3nt: TGTGCCAGCAGCTTAGATGACAGAGATCAGCCCCAGCATTTT

j_gene: TRBJ2-1
v_gene: TRBV7-2
abundance: -
d_gene: -
CDR3aa: CASSLEGRGSYNEQFF
CDR3nt: TGTGCCAGCAGCTTAGAAGGCAGGGGCTCCTACAATGAGCAGTTCTTC

j_gene: TRBJ2-1
v_gene: TRBV29-1
abundance: -
d_gene: -
CDR3aa: CSGARMDNEQFF
CDR3nt: TGCAGCGGCGCGCGGATGGACAATGAGCAGTTCTTC

j_gene: TRBJ1-4
v_gene: TRBV7-9
abundance: -
d_gene: -
CDR3aa: CASSSSSRGEKLFF
CDR3nt: TGTGCCAGCAGCTCTAGCAGCCGAGGGGAAAAACTGTTTTTT

j_gene: TRBJ2-5
v_gene: TRBV25-1
abundance: few
d_gene: TRBD2
CDR3aa: CASSDRPGGTQYF
CDR3nt: TGTGCCAGCAGTGATAGACCGGGAGGGACCCAGTACTTC

j_gene: TRBJ2-7
v_gene: TRBV27
abundance: -
d_gene: TRBD2
CDR3aa: CASSSVRTSSYEQYF
CDR3nt: TGTGCCAGCAGTTCCGTTCGGACTAGTTCCTACGAGCAGTACTTC

j_gene: TRBJ2-7
v_gene: TRBV4-3
abundance: -
d_gene: -
CDR3aa: CASSQDPGFEQYF
CDR3nt: TGCGCCAGCAGCCAAGATCCTGGGTTCGAGCAGTACTTC

j_gene: TRBJ1-2
v_gene: TRBV5-1
abundance: -
d_gene: -
CDR3aa: CASSLEGLEGYTF
CDR3nt: TGCGCCAGCAGCTTGGAGGGCCTTGAAGGCTACACCTTC

j_gene: TRBJ2-1
v_gene: TRBV29-1
abundance: few
d_gene: TRBD2
CDR3aa: CSVAGGLYNEQFF
CDR3nt: TGCAGCGTAGCGGGGGGCCTCTACAATGAGCAGTTCTTC

j_gene: TRBJ1-4
v_gene: TRBV4-3
abundance: few
d_gene: -
CDR3aa: CASSQDWGTNEKLFF
CDR3nt: TGCGCCAGCAGCCAAGATTGGGGAACTAATGAAAAACTGTTTTTT

j_gene: TRBJ1-1
v_gene: TRBV4-1
abundance: -
d_gene: -
CDR3aa: CASSQAGIGMNTEAFF
CDR3nt: TGCGCCAGCAGCCAAGCAGGGATCGGGATGAACACTGAAGCTTTCTTT

j_gene: TRBJ2-5
v_gene: TRBV7-2
abundance: -
d_gene: TRBD2
CDR3aa: CASSPTSFLQETQYF
CDR3nt: TGTGCCAGCAGCCCGACTAGCTTTCTCCAAGAGACCCAGTACTTC

j_gene: TRBJ1-1
v_gene: TRBV15
abundance: few
d_gene: -
CDR3aa: CATSRADGAEAFF
CDR3nt: TGTGCCACCAGCAGAGCGGACGGCGCCGAAGCTTTCTTT

j_gene: TRBJ2-7
v_gene: TRBV20-1
abundance: -
d_gene: TRBD2
CDR3aa: CSARDGGRTAYEQYF
CDR3nt: TGCAGTGCTAGAGATGGCGGGAGGACGGCCTACGAGCAGTACTTC

j_gene: TRBJ2-1
v_gene: TRBV12-3/TRBV12-4
abundance: few
d_gene: TRBD2
CDR3aa: CASSLGTSGNVQFF
CDR3nt: TGTGCCAGCAGTTTGGGGACTAGCGGGAATGTGCAGTTCTTC

j_gene: TRBJ2-1
v_gene: TRBV9
abundance: -
d_gene: -
CDR3aa: CASSVGLGLYNEQFF
CDR3nt: TGTGCCAGCAGCGTAGGTTTAGGGCTCTACAATGAGCAGTTCTTC

j_gene: TRBJ2-7
v_gene: TRBV15
abundance: few
d_gene: -
CDR3aa: CATSRVQEPYEQYF
CDR3nt: TGTGCCACCAGCAGAGTTCAGGAGCCCTACGAGCAGTACTTC

j_gene: TRBJ1-2
v_gene: TRBV20-1
abundance: few
d_gene: TRBD1
CDR3aa: CSARVPGQLNYGYTF
CDR3nt: TGCAGTGCTAGAGTCCCGGGACAGCTTAACTATGGCTACACCTTC

j_gene: TRBJ1-2
v_gene: TRBV6-4
abundance: -
d_gene: -
CDR3aa: CASSPSPGQGKLAYGYTF
CDR3nt: TGTGCCAGCAGTCCATCCCCCGGGCAGGGAAAGTTGGCCTATGGCTACACCTTC

j_gene: TRBJ1-5
v_gene: TRBV20-1
abundance: few
d_gene: TRBD1
CDR3aa: CSARTQGRNQPQHF
CDR3nt: TGCAGTGCTAGAACACAGGGGCGCAATCAGCCCCAGCATTTT

j_gene: TRBJ2-5
v_gene: TRBV13
abundance: -
d_gene: -
CDR3aa: CASSLGYGSEETQYF
CDR3nt: TGTGCCAGCAGCTTAGGCTACGGCAGCGAAGAGACCCAGTACTTC

j_gene: TRBJ2-5
v_gene: TRBV27
abundance: once
d_gene: -
CDR3aa: CASSLRGMANEQYF
CDR3nt: TGTGCCAGCAGTTTAAGGGGAATGGCTAATGAGCAGTACTTC

j_gene: TRBJ2-7
v_gene: TRBV29-1
abundance: -
d_gene: -
CDR3aa: CSVPLGGEQYF
CDR3nt: TGCAGCGTCCCCTTGGGGGGCGAGCAGTACTTC

j_gene: TRBJ2-3
v_gene: TRBV9
abundance: -
d_gene: TRBD2
CDR3aa: CASSTSGTSGGPYTDTQYF
CDR3nt: TGTGCCAGCAGCACATCCGGGACTAGCGGGGGGCCTTACACAGATACGCAGTATTTT

j_gene: TRBJ2-1
v_gene: TRBV7-9
abundance: -
d_gene: -
CDR3aa: CASSLGGKGSPEQFF
CDR3nt: TGTGCCAGCAGCTTAGGCGGGAAAGGTTCGCCTGAGCAGTTCTTC

j_gene: TRBJ2-3
v_gene: TRBV20-1
abundance: -
d_gene: -
CDR3aa: CSAQSAGAGTDTQYF
CDR3nt: TGCAGTGCCCAAAGCGCGGGGGCCGGCACAGATACGCAGTATTTT

j_gene: TRBJ1-5
v_gene: TRBV20-1
abundance: few
d_gene: -
CDR3aa: CSARDFGNPNQPQHF
CDR3nt: TGCAGTGCTAGGGATTTCGGGAACCCAAATCAGCCCCAGCATTTT

j_gene: TRBJ2-7
v_gene: TRBV5-5
abundance: -
d_gene: -
CDR3aa: CASSSVRGGAYEQYF
CDR3nt: TGTGCCAGCAGCTCAGTCAGGGGAGGCGCCTACGAGCAGTACTTC

j_gene: TRBJ2-5
v_gene: TRBV7-9
abundance: few
d_gene: -
CDR3aa: CASSLSRSAETQYF
CDR3nt: TGTGCCAGCAGCTTATCCCGTAGCGCCGAGACCCAGTACTTC

j_gene: TRBJ2-1
v_gene: TRBV27
abundance: few
d_gene: -
CDR3aa: CASSTVEQGYNEQFF
CDR3nt: TGTGCCAGCAGCACCGTAGAACAGGGATACAATGAGCAGTTCTTC

j_gene: TRBJ2-3
v_gene: TRBV15
abundance: few
d_gene: -
CDR3aa: CATSREVWRSTDTQYF
CDR3nt: TGTGCCACCAGCAGAGAGGTTTGGCGGAGCACAGATACGCAGTATTTT

j_gene: TRBJ2-5
v_gene: TRBV11-2
abundance: few
d_gene: TRBD1
CDR3aa: CASSDSEGQGEETQYF
CDR3nt: TGTGCCAGCAGCGACTCGGAGGGACAGGGGGAAGAGACCCAGTACTTC

j_gene: TRBJ1-2
v_gene: TRBV6-2/TRBV6-3
abundance: -
d_gene: -
CDR3aa: CASSYKATNYGYTF
CDR3nt: TGTGCCAGCAGTTACAAGGCCACTAACTATGGCTACACCTTC

j_gene: TRBJ2-2
v_gene: TRBV12-3/TRBV12-4
abundance: -
d_gene: -
CDR3aa: CASTRDRTANTGELFF
CDR3nt: TGTGCCAGCACCCGAGACAGGACCGCGAACACCGGGGAGCTGTTTTTT

j_gene: TRBJ2-5
v_gene: TRBV10-3
abundance: -
d_gene: TRBD1
CDR3aa: CAIRGGQGGETQYF
CDR3nt: TGTGCCATCAGGGGGGGACAGGGCGGGGAGACCCAGTACTTC